A single sample is the source of the 29 T cell receptor beta chains below, sequenced in a study of CD8 T cells in Susac syndrome. It was with random hexamers that roughly 0.45 to 1 ug RNA was reverse transcribed. Via MiXCR, TCRdb re-called the immunoSEQ multiplex PCR reads, giving one row per CDR3 protein. The table includes tens of thousands of distinct CDR3 sequences, 95% detected once. The material sequenced was CD8+ T cells from PBMCs. The receptor source for this set is a human donor with Susac syndrome.

The V and J genes are TRBV25-1 and TRBJ1-5; possible D gene TRBD1, 5 bases. This CDR3 contains 14 residues. V was shortened by 3 bases and J by 6 bases, with 12 bases between the two germline ends. The germline V gene has CDR1 MGHDK and CDR2 SYGVNS. CDR3 amino acids: CASSDWGEAQPQHF. For the CDR3, the DNA is TGTGCCAGCAGTGACTGGGGCGAGGCTCAGCCCCAGCATTTT.

The rearrangement links TRBV6-1 to TRBJ2-2; D unresolved. Germline V lookup: CDR1 MNHNS, CDR2 SASEGT. This CDR3 comprises 15 residues. The V gene lost 0 bases and the J gene lost 3 bases, with 8 bases spanning the gap. This CDR3 reads CASSEAQIHTGELFF. CDR3 DNA sequence: TGTGCCAGCAGTGAAGCGCAGATCCACACCGGGGAGCTGTTTTTT.

The gene calls are TRBV6-5 and TRBJ2-5, with 10 bases fitting TRBD1. Germline V gene sequence: CDR1 MNHEY, CDR2 SVGAGI. V shed 5 bases, J shed 1 base, and the junction held 4 bases outside the gene matches. The CDR3 is 15 residues long. The DNA for the CDR3 is TGTGCCAGCAGTCCGGGACAGGGGATCCAAGAGACCCAGTACTTC. Its protein is CASSPGQGIQETQYF.

The V call is TRBV20-1, the J call TRBJ2-3, with D perhaps TRBD1 (6 bases). Germline assignment: CDR1 DFQATT and CDR2 SNEGSKA (reference sequence). The CDR3 totals 14 residues. V was trimmed by 0 bases and J by 5 bases, leaving 12 bases between them. The CDR3: CSAREAGAGDTQYF. The CDR3 region has the DNA TGCAGTGCTAGAGAGGCAGGGGCGGGAGATACGCAGTATTTT.

This chain connects TRBV27 to TRBJ1-5, with 7 bases matching TRBD1. The J segment lost 5 bases and the V segment lost 5 bases, leaving 3 bases of the junction unmatched. There are 13 residues in the CDR3. Germline V gene lookup returns CDR1 MNHEY and CDR2 SMNVEV (reference sequence). CDR3 DNA sequence: TGTGCCAGCAGTATGACAGGGTATCAGCCCCAGCATTTT. Its protein is CASSMTGYQPQHF.

The chain carries TRBV18 and TRBJ1-2; TRBD1 aligns across 9 bases. The CDR3 contains 14 residues. The germline gives CDR1 KGHSH, CDR2 LQKENI. J lost 8 bases, V lost 0 bases, and 4 bases had no gene match. As DNA, the CDR3 is TGTGCCAGCTCACCACCAGGGACAGGGTCAGGCTACACCTTC. Translation: CASSPPGTGSGYTF.

This clonotype was recorded only once. The chain is built from TRBV7-8 and TRBJ2-5; D remains ambiguous. V was cut by 3 bases and J by 5 bases, with 10 bases left in between. This CDR3 has 13 amino acids. Per germline, CDR1 SGHVS and CDR2 FQNEAQ. The CDR3, as DNA: TGTGCCAGCAGCTTTGGGCGTTGGGAGACCCAGTACTTC. As protein: CASSFGRWETQYF.

V is TRBV18 and J is TRBJ2-7; D is perhaps TRBD2 (6 bases). With 3 bases removed from V and 1 base from J, the gap between germline ends came to 10 bases. From germline, CDR1 is KGHSH and CDR2 LQKENI. The CDR3 sequence is 14 residues long. For the CDR3, the DNA is TGTGCCAGCTCACCTTTTGGGGGGTCCTACGAGCAGTACTTC. Translation gives CASSPFGGSYEQYF.

The chain carries TRBV4-3 and TRBJ2-5; 8 nucleotides line up with TRBD1. V shed 4 bases, J shed 3 bases, and the junction held 7 bases outside the gene matches. Germline V gives CDR1 LGHNA, CDR2 YSLEER. The CDR3 is 15 amino acids. The DNA of the CDR3 is TGCGCCAGCAGCCCGGGGACAGGAAGAGAAGAGACCCAGTACTTC. Encoded protein: CASSPGTGREETQYF.

The rearrangement uses TRBV29-1 and TRBJ1-5; 8 bases are shared with TRBD1. Germline V gene sequence: CDR1 SQVTM, CDR2 ANQGSEA. This CDR3 contains 14 residues. The CDR3 here is CRITPGQGHQPQHF. In DNA form, the CDR3 reads TGCAGGATTACCCCCGGACAGGGTCATCAGCCCCAGCATTTT.

The chain links TRBV6-5 to TRBJ2-1; a possible D gene is TRBD2 (5 bases). Per germline, CDR1 MNHEY and CDR2 SVGAGI. With 6 bases removed from V and 7 bases from J, the gap between germline ends came to 16 bases. This CDR3 is 14 amino acids long. The CDR3 DNA follows: TGTGCCAGCAGCACGGGAAGGGCTTGGAATGAGCAGTTCTTC. Translating it yields CASSTGRAWNEQFF.

This sequence joins TRBV7-8 and TRBJ2-7, with 9 bases aligning to TRBD2. CDR3 size: 14 residues. The V gene end was trimmed by 1 base and the J gene end by 5 bases; junction bases not matched to a gene: 3. The V gene's germline CDR1 is SGHVS and CDR2 FQNEAQ. CDR3 DNA sequence: TGTGCCAGCAGCTTAGTTAGCGGGAGTAACGAGCAGTACTTC. Its protein is CASSLVSGSNEQYF.

This clonotype was observed once. The chain joins TRBV7-2 to TRBJ2-3; D uncertain. V was cut by 1 base and J by 6 bases, with 8 bases left in between. The CDR3 contains 13 residues. CDR1 is SGHTA, CDR2 FQGNSA, per germline. Here the CDR3 DNA reads TGTGCCAGCAGCTTAGATCTCTCGGATACGCAGTATTTT. This translates into CASSLDLSDTQYF.

This chain joins TRBV28 and TRBJ2-1, with TRBD2 identical over 11 bases. Unmatched junction bases numbered 7, after V lost 7 bases and J lost 5 bases. CDR1 is MDHEN and CDR2 is SYDVKM in the germline V gene. The CDR3 spans 15 residues. The CDR3, as DNA: TGTGCCAGCACCGTAGGGACTAGCGGCCACAATGAGCAGTTCTTC. The encoded protein is CASTVGTSGHNEQFF.

This clonotype was picked up a small number of times. The rearrangement joins TRBV27 to TRBJ1-5, with D unclear. Germline V CDR1 and CDR2: MNHEY, SMNVEV (reference sequence). The CDR3 runs 13 residues. Trimming removed 5 bases from V and 2 bases from J, with 7 bases in between. Written as DNA, the CDR3 is TGTGCCAGCAGTCCGAGTGGCAATCAGCCCCAGCATTTT. Its translation is CASSPSGNQPQHF.

V is TRBV9 and J is TRBJ2-1; D ambiguous. The CDR3 has 12 amino acids. With 4 bases removed from V and 5 bases from J, the gap between germline ends came to 7 bases. The germline V gene has CDR1 SGDLS and CDR2 YYNGEE. CDR3 nucleotides: TGTGCCAGCAGCCATGGGAACAATGAGCAGTTCTTC. Residues: CASSHGNNEQFF. The complete variable domain, with remaining parts taken from reference TRBV9 and TRBJ2-1, reads DSGVTQTPKHLITATGQRVTLRCSPRSGDLSVYWYQQSLDQGLQFLIQYYNGEERAKGNILERFSAQQFPDLHSELNLSSLELGDSALYFCASSHGNNEQFFGPGTRLTVL.

This clonotype has just a few counts. The CDR3 loop reads CASSLGIGGVGTEAFF. The CDR3 DNA reads as TGTGCCAGCAGCTTGGGGATAGGTGGGGTCGGAACTGAAGCTTTCTTT. J is TRBJ1-1 and V is TRBV5-6; D gene uncertain. Germline-derived CDR1 and CDR2 are SGHDT and YYEEEE. V dropped 0 bases and J dropped 5 bases, with 17 bases sitting between them. The CDR3 has 16 residues.

The V and J genes are TRBV27 and TRBJ2-1, with 7 bases that match TRBD2. The CDR3 spans 15 residues. Trimming at V came to 0 bases and at J to 7 bases, leaving 6 bases not matched to a gene. Germline CDR1 and CDR2: MNHEY and SMNVEV (reference sequence). CDR3 in amino acids: CASSLSGLPSNEQFF. In DNA, the CDR3 is TGTGCCAGCAGTTTATCGGGACTACCATCAAATGAGCAGTTCTTC.

The chain's CDR3 is CASSATGLVGGELFF. CDR3 DNA sequence: TGTGCCAGCAGCGCAACGGGACTAGTGGGCGGGGAGCTGTTTTTT. The chain combines TRBV7-9 with TRBJ2-2, with 8 bases matching TRBD2. This CDR3 has 15 residues. Germline V gives CDR1 SEHNR, CDR2 FQNEAQ (reference sequence). The junction had 9 bases not matched to a gene; V was cut back by 5 bases and J by 7 bases.

The chain recombines TRBV11-1 with TRBJ1-1, with 7 bases matching TRBD1. CDR3 length equals 14 residues. Germline V gene sequence: CDR1 SGHAT, CDR2 FQDESV (reference sequence). The V segment lost 6 bases and the J segment 0 bases; nucleotides outside the gene matches: 4. CDR3 DNA: TGTGCCAGCAGGGTACAGGGGATGAACACTGAAGCTTTCTTT. Amino acid sequence: CASRVQGMNTEAFF.

The rearrangement links TRBV25-1 to TRBJ2-2; D remains ambiguous. Trimming took off 10 bases at V and 1 base at J, with 4 bases between the two ends. CDR1 is MGHDK, CDR2 SYGVNS, per germline. This CDR3 contains 11 residues. The CDR3 nucleotides read TGTGCCACTATGAACACCGGGGAGCTGTTTTTT. Translating it yields CATMNTGELFF. The complete variable domain, with remaining parts taken from reference TRBV25-1 and TRBJ2-2, reads EADIYQTPRYLVIGTGKKITLECSQTMGHDKMYWYQQDPGMELHLIHYSYGVNSTEKGDLSSESTVSRIRTEHFPLTLESARPSHTSQYLCATMNTGELFFGEGSRLTVL.

The chain uses TRBV6-6 and TRBJ2-5; 7 bases align to TRBD2. This CDR3 has 15 residues. Germline trimming cut 5 bases from V and 5 bases from J; bases unmatched to any gene: 11. In germline, CDR1 is MNHNY, CDR2 SVGAGI (reference sequence). As DNA, the CDR3 is TGTGCCAGCAGTCTATATCACGGGGAGGGCGAGACCCAGTACTTC. This translates into CASSLYHGEGETQYF.

The chain has TRBV29-1 and TRBJ2-3; 8 bases fit TRBD1. V was clipped by 7 bases and J by 2 bases; unmatched bases: 8. The length of the CDR3 is 14 residues. Germline lookup yields CDR1 SQVTM and CDR2 ANQGSEA. CDR3: CSGGTGGLTDTQYF. The CDR3 nucleotides read TGCAGCGGAGGAACAGGGGGGCTCACAGATACGCAGTATTTT.

V usage is TRBV20-1 and J usage is TRBJ2-5, with D unresolved. Germline-derived CDR1 and CDR2 are DFQATT and SNEGSKA (reference sequence). V lost 5 bases and J lost 5, with 9 bases in between. The CDR3 sequence is 11 residues long. CDR3 sequence (DNA): TGCAGTGCTTCCCGAATGGAGACCCAGTACTTC. This sequence encodes CSASRMETQYF.

CDR3 in amino acids: CASSSDRALVGQYF. The CDR3 DNA is TGCGCCAGCAGCTCCGACAGGGCCCTGGTCGGGCAGTACTTC. The J gene is TRBJ2-7, the V gene TRBV5-1; 7 nucleotides match TRBD1. Trimming removed 3 bases from V and 9 bases from J; junction bases left unmatched: 12. Germline V gives CDR1 SGHRS, CDR2 YFSETQ. CDR3 size: 14 residues.

The chain joins TRBV27 to TRBJ2-7, with D perhaps matching TRBD1 (5 bases). This CDR3 contains 14 residues. With 5 bases removed from V and 7 bases from J, the gap between germline ends came to 18 bases. The V gene's germline CDR1 is MNHEY and CDR2 SMNVEV (reference sequence). CDR3 region: CASSLGHSLIEQYF. The CDR3 bases are TGTGCCAGCAGTCTCGGACATTCCTTAATAGAGCAGTACTTC.

The rearrangement joins TRBV6-4 to TRBJ2-1; 10 positions match TRBD2. Germline values: CDR1 MRHNA, CDR2 SNTAGT. The J segment lost 4 bases and the V segment lost 0 bases, leaving 3 bases of the junction unmatched. The CDR3 spans 16 residues. The CDR3 protein is CASSDSTSGDYNEQFF. The CDR3 nucleotides are TGTGCCAGCAGTGACTCAACTAGCGGGGATTACAATGAGCAGTTCTTC.

The chain recombines TRBV29-1 with TRBJ2-1; D is unclear. With 0 bases removed from V and 2 bases from J, the gap between germline ends came to 20 bases. There are 18 residues in the CDR3. Germline CDR1 is SQVTM and CDR2 is ANQGSEA. As DNA, the CDR3 is TGCAGCGTTGAAGATCCTGTGAGGACCCCGACTCCCTACAATGAGCAGTTCTTC. This gives the protein CSVEDPVRTPTPYNEQFF.

The chain recombines TRBV9 with TRBJ2-1; D is possibly TRBD1 (5 bases). Germline V gene data show CDR1 as SGDLS and CDR2 as YYNGEE. V was shortened by 0 bases and J by 5 bases, with 6 bases between the two germline ends. The CDR3 extends over 13 amino acids. Here the CDR3 reads CASSVEGDNEQFF. CDR3 DNA sequence: TGTGCCAGCAGCGTAGAAGGGGACAATGAGCAGTTCTTC.